The next 22 T cell receptor beta chains were all read from a single sample in a study of blood T cell repertoires in COVID-19. The table came from immunoSEQ multiplex PCR; TCRdb's copy has only in-frame clones and leaves some out. The sample records under 200,000 clones, 75% to 90% being singletons. The sample comprised peripheral blood. Receptors were obtained from a middle-aged woman with acute or convalescent COVID-19.

The chain employs TRBV19 and TRBJ2-3; D not certain. The CDR3 sequence is 11 residues long. With 4 bases removed from V and 7 bases from J, the gap between germline ends came to 6 bases. CDR1 is LNHDA, CDR2 SQIVND, per germline (reference sequence). Here the CDR3 DNA reads TGTGCCAGTAGTACATTGTATACGCAGTATTTT. Its protein is CASSTLYTQYF.

The chain is built from TRBV15 and TRBJ2-3, with a tentative D call TRBD2 (5 bases). From germline, CDR1 is LNHNV and CDR2 YYDKDF (reference sequence). This CDR3 comprises 14 residues. With 6 bases removed from V and 0 bases from J, the gap between germline ends came to 10 bases. The CDR3 reads CATSRRASTDTQYF. The CDR3 DNA is TGTGCCACCAGTAGGCGGGCTAGCACAGATACGCAGTATTTT. Together with reference TRBV15 and TRBJ2-3, the CDR3 gives the full variable domain: DAMVIQNPRYQVTQFGKPVTLSCSQTLNHNVMYWYQQKSSQAPKLLFHYYDKDFNNEADTPDNFQSRRPNTSFCFLDIRSPGLGDTAMYLCATSRRASTDTQYFGPGTRLTVL.

The chain is built from TRBV3-1 (or the pseudogene TRBV3-2) and TRBJ2-1; TRBD2 matches 10 bases. The germline V gene has CDR1 LGHDT and CDR2 YNNKEL (reference sequence). CDR3 length: 15 amino acids. J was trimmed by 7 bases and V by 6 bases; bases with no gene match: 9. CDR3 loop: CASRPGLAVFNEQFF. CDR3 nucleotides: TGTGCCAGCAGACCAGGACTAGCGGTTTTTAATGAGCAGTTCTTC.

The chain uses TRBV7-9 and TRBJ1-4; D is possibly TRBD1 (6 bases). Deletions cut 3 bases from V and 5 bases from J, with 13 bases between. The germline V gene encodes CDR1 SEHNR and CDR2 FQNEAQ (reference sequence). CDR3 length: 15 residues. CDR3 loop: CASSFLTGGNEKLFF. CDR3 nucleotides: TGTGCCAGCAGCTTTTTGACAGGAGGCAATGAAAAACTGTTTTTT.

This clone came up a few times. V and J are TRBV28 and TRBJ1-2; 8 nucleotides agree with TRBD1. Germline CDR1 is MDHEN and CDR2 is SYDVKM. The J segment lost 8 bases and the V segment lost 3 bases, leaving 14 bases of the junction unmatched. The CDR3 covers 16 residues. The CDR3 spells CASSFGDRLLVGGYTF. The CDR3 coding sequence is TGTGCCAGCAGTTTTGGGGACAGGTTGTTAGTGGGCGGCTACACCTTC.

This clone was counted a single time. The chain recombines TRBV5-6 with TRBJ1-1, with 7 bases identical to TRBD1. The germline V gene encodes CDR1 SGHDT and CDR2 YYEEEE. The V gene end was trimmed by 5 bases and the J gene end by 11 bases; junction bases not matched to a gene: 9. This CDR3 contains 12 residues. CDR3 region: CASSLQGIKAFF. The DNA of the CDR3 is TGTGCCAGCAGTCTACAGGGGATCAAGGCTTTCTTT. The variable domain in full, completed from reference TRBV5-6 and TRBJ1-1, reads DAGVTQSPTHLIKTRGQQVTLRCSPKSGHDTVSWYQQALGQGPQFIFQYYEEEERQRGNFPDRFSGHQFPNYSSELNVNALLLGDSALYLCASSLQGIKAFFGQGTRLTVV.

V gene TRBV13 combines with J gene TRBJ2-1; the D gene is possibly TRBD1 (5 bases). Trimming left V 4 bases short and J 7 bases short, with 14 bases between. The germline CDR1 and CDR2 sequences are PRHDT and FYEKMQ (reference sequence). The CDR3 covers 14 residues. The CDR3 region has the DNA TGTGCCAGCAGCTCCCCGCTTCCAGGGAATGAGCAGTTCTTC. It codes for CASSSPLPGNEQFF.

The chain employs TRBV7-8 and TRBJ1-2, with 8 bases aligning to TRBD1. V was pared by 1 base and J by 8 bases, with 24 bases of the junction left unmatched. Germline V gene data show CDR1 as SGHVS and CDR2 as FQNEAQ. This CDR3 comprises 20 residues. Written as DNA, the CDR3 is TGTGCCAGCAGCTTAGTGTTGGGCTTGGACAGGGCTGGCATGAGGCTCGGCTACACCTTC. It yields the protein CASSLVLGLDRAGMRLGYTF.

This clone has only a few counts. The V call is TRBV7-2, the J call TRBJ2-5; the D is unclear. V was cut by 5 bases and J by 9 bases, with 13 bases left in between. The germline V gene encodes CDR1 SGHTA and CDR2 FQGNSA. The CDR3 sequence is 12 residues long. CDR3 region: CASSATLGAQYF. The DNA of the CDR3 is TGTGCCAGCAGCGCGACCTTGGGCGCCCAGTACTTC.

This CDR3 reads CAISETGMSSSPLHF. The CDR3 DNA sequence: TGTGCCATCAGTGAAACAGGGATGTCAAGCTCACCCCTCCACTTT. The chain carries TRBV10-3 and TRBJ1-6; maybe TRBD1 (6 bases). This CDR3 contains 15 residues. With 3 bases removed from V and 10 bases from J, the gap between germline ends came to 16 bases. Germline CDR1 reads ENHRY; CDR2 reads SYGVKD.

The genes are TRBV28 and TRBJ1-4, with TRBD1 as a possible D gene (5 bases). With 4 bases removed from V and 3 bases from J, the gap between germline ends came to 15 bases. The V gene's germline CDR1 is MDHEN and CDR2 SYDVKM. The CDR3 extends over 16 amino acids. The CDR3 region is CASSSTSGRANEKLFF. The DNA for the CDR3 is TGTGCCAGCAGTTCAACCTCAGGGAGGGCTAATGAAAAACTGTTTTTT.

The rearrangement uses TRBV5-4 and TRBJ2-5, with 13 bases lining up with TRBD2. The germline V gene has CDR1 SGHNT and CDR2 YYREEE (reference sequence). Unmatched junction bases numbered 11, after V lost 3 bases and J lost 0 bases. The CDR3 is 19 amino acids. The CDR3 coding sequence is TGTGCCAGCAGCTCAGGACTAGCGGGAGTGGGGGGAAACCAAGAGACCCAGTACTTC. This gives the protein CASSSGLAGVGGNQETQYF.

The DNA for the CDR3 is TGTGCCAGCAGCCGCAGCTACACAGCCCCTGATGAGCAGTTCTTC. Translated, it gives CASSRSYTAPDEQFF. V is TRBV5-8 and J is TRBJ2-1; D uncertain. The ends were cut back, 4 bases at V and 8 bases at J, with 19 bases in the middle. This CDR3 spans 15 amino acids. In germline, CDR1 is SGHTS, CDR2 YDEGEE. Together with reference TRBV5-8 and TRBJ2-1, the CDR3 gives the full variable domain: EAGVTQSPTHLIKTRGQQATLRCSPISGHTSVYWYQQALGLGLQFLLWYDEGEERNRGNFPPRFSGRQFPNYSSELNVNALELEDSALYLCASSRSYTAPDEQFFGPGTRLTVL.

The chain recombines TRBV5-1 with TRBJ2-1; 14 bases agree with TRBD2. The V segment lost 0 bases and the J segment 6 bases; nucleotides outside the gene matches: 2. The germline CDR1 and CDR2 sequences are SGHRS and YFSETQ. The CDR3 runs 16 residues. DNA of the CDR3: TGCGCCAGCAGCTTGGGACTAGCGGGGGGGCGCAATGAGCAGTTCTTC. Translating it yields CASSLGLAGGRNEQFF.

Only one count was recorded for this clone. The chain employs TRBV7-3 and TRBJ1-1; tentative D call: TRBD1 (5 bases). CDR3 size: 14 residues. Looked up from germline, CDR1 is SGHTA and CDR2 is FQGTGA. Trimming removed 8 bases from V and 0 bases from J, with 13 bases in between. CDR3 bases: TGTGCCAGCCGGACACCTCCTATGAACACTGAAGCTTTCTTT. Encoded protein: CASRTPPMNTEAFF.

The rearrangement uses TRBV28 and TRBJ2-2; the D is unclear. CDR1 is MDHEN, CDR2 SYDVKM, per germline. The ends were cut back, 1 base at V and 3 bases at J, with 3 bases in the middle. The CDR3 spans 13 residues. CDR3 nucleotide sequence: TGTGCCAGCAGTTTATCATACACCGGGGAGCTGTTTTTT. As protein: CASSLSYTGELFF.

The genes are TRBV3-1 (or the pseudogene TRBV3-2) and TRBJ2-1, with 7 bases lining up with TRBD2. Per germline, CDR1 LGHDT and CDR2 YNNKEL (reference sequence). Trimming removed 3 bases from V and 0 bases from J; junction bases left unmatched: 8. CDR3 length: 17 residues. This CDR3 reads CASSQGGRGSSYNEQFF. The CDR3 DNA follows: TGTGCCAGCAGCCAGGGAGGTCGCGGGAGCTCCTACAATGAGCAGTTCTTC.

The CDR3 region has the DNA TGTGCCAGCAGCGTAGCTCTGAGTAGCGTTGACACCGGGGAGCTGTTTTTT. Its protein product is CASSVALSSVDTGELFF. This chain joins TRBV9 and TRBJ2-2, with D maybe TRBD2 (5 bases). V was cut by 0 bases and J by 3 bases, with 15 bases left in between. The CDR3 spans 17 residues. CDR1 and CDR2 from the germline V gene are SGDLS and YYNGEE.

The chain uses TRBV28 and TRBJ2-7; TRBD1 might be the D (5 bases). With 7 bases removed from V and 0 bases from J, the gap between germline ends came to 10 bases. The CDR3 totals 13 residues. CDR1 MDHEN and CDR2 SYDVKM come from the germline V gene. In DNA, the CDR3 is TGTGCCAGCAACCCAGACAGCTCCTACGAGCAGTACTTC. Its translation: CASNPDSSYEQYF.

The V and J genes are TRBV7-2 and TRBJ1-4; D gene uncertain. The germline V gene encodes CDR1 SGHTA and CDR2 FQGNSA. V lost 1 base and J lost 10, with 10 bases in between. The CDR3 totals 13 residues. The CDR3 loop is CASSLVQRGKLFF. As DNA, the CDR3 is TGTGCCAGCAGCTTAGTACAACGCGGAAAACTGTTTTTT.

The gene calls are TRBV2 and TRBJ2-2; D remains unclear. V lost 7 bases and J 2 bases, leaving 11 bases between the germline ends. Per the germline V gene, CDR1 is SNHLY and CDR2 is FYNNEI. This CDR3 is 14 amino acids long. In nucleotides, the CDR3 is TGTGCCAGCACTGTCACAACAAACACCGGGGAGCTGTTTTTT. It yields the protein CASTVTTNTGELFF.

The chain combines TRBV9 with TRBJ2-3; 7 bases match TRBD1. The CDR3 is 15 residues long. The junction had 5 bases not matched to a gene; V was cut back by 0 bases and J by 4 bases. The germline V gene encodes CDR1 SGDLS and CDR2 YYNGEE. DNA of the CDR3: TGTGCCAGCAGCGTAGAAAGGGGGCAGTCAGATACGCAGTATTTT. It encodes CASSVERGQSDTQYF.